This T cell receptor beta chain stems from a study of blood T cell repertoires in COVID-19. On the study more broadly: T cells, B-cell-depleted T cells, or PBMCs provided the cDNA or gDNA that served as material.

Here immunoSEQ multiplex PCR was the method, and the copy in TCRdb shows in-frame clones only, minus some. The sample holds about 100,000 clones, 85% to 90% seen once. The V and J ends lost 6 bases and 1 base respectively, with 18 bases between them. The germline V gene encodes CDR1 MNHEY and CDR2 SMNVEV (reference sequence). The CDR3 contains 16 residues. The rearrangement links TRBV27 to TRBJ1-2, with a weak D call TRBD1 (6 bases). Sequenced input: peripheral blood. This TCR derives from a human donor in a cohort sampled during active COVID-19. This CDR3 reads CASSSRWDTFNYGYTF. CDR3 bases: TGTGCCAGCAGCTCGCGATGGGACACCTTTAACTATGGCTACACCTTC.